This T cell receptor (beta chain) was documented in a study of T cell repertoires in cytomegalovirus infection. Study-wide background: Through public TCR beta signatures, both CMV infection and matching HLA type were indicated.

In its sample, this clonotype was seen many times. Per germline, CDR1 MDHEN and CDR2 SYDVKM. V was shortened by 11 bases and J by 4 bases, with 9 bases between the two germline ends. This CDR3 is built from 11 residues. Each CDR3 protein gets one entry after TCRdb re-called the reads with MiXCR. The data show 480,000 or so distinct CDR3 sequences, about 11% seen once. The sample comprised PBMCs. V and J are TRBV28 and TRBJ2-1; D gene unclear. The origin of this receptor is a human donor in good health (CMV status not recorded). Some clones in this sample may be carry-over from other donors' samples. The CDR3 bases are TGTGCCGTCGTGGGTTACAATGAGCAGTTCTTC. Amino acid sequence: CAVVGYNEQFF.